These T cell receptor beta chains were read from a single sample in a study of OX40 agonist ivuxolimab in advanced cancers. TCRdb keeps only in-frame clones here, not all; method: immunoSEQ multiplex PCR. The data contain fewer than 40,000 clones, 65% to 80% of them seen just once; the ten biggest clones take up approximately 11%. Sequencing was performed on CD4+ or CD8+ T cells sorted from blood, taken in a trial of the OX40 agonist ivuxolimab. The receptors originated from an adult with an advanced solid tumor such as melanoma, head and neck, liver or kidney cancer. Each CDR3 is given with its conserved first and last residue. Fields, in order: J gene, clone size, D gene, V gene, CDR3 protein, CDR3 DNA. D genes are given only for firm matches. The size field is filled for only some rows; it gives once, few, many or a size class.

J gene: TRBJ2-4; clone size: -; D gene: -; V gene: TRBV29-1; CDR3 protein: CSVVGRAIQYF; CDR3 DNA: TGCAGCGTCGTGGGTAGGGCGATTCAGTACTTC
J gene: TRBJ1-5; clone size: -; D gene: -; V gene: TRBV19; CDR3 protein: CASSTGRGAVSNQPQHF; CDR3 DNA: TGTGCCAGTAGTACTGGGCGGGGGGCAGTTAGCAATCAGCCCCAGCATTTT
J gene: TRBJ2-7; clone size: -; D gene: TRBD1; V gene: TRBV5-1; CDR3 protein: CASSSTGYIYEQYF; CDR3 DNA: TGCGCCAGCAGTTCGACAGGGTACATTTACGAGCAGTACTTC
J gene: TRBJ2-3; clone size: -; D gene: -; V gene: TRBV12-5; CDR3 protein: CASGLAEYTQYF; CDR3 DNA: TGTGCTAGTGGTTTGGCGGAATATACGCAGTATTTT
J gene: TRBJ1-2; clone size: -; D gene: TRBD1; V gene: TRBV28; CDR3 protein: CASRSGQHYGYTF; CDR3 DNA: TGTGCCAGCAGATCGGGACAGCACTATGGCTACACCTTC
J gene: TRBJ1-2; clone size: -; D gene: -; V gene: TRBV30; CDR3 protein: CAWSVLMAGGSNYGYTF; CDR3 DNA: TGTGCCTGGAGTGTACTAATGGCGGGGGGCTCTAACTATGGCTACACCTTC
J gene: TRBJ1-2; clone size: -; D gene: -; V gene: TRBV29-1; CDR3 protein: CSVEVRGANYGYTF; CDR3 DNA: TGCAGCGTTGAGGTCCGGGGAGCTAACTATGGCTACACCTTC
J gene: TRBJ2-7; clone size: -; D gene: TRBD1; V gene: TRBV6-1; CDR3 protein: CASSPRQGFYEQYF; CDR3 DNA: TGTGCCAGCAGTCCCCGACAGGGTTTCTACGAGCAGTACTTC
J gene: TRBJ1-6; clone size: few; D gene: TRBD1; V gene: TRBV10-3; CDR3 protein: CAISERGQLSPLHF; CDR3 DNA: TGTGCCATCAGTGAGAGGGGACAGCTTTCACCCCTCCACTTT
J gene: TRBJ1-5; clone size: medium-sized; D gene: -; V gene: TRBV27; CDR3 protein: CASRLSWGGDRNQPQHF; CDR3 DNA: TGTGCCAGCAGGCTTTCCTGGGGTGGGGATCGAAATCAGCCCCAGCATTTT
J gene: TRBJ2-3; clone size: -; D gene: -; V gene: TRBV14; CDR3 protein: CASSQDLSGENLNTDTQYF; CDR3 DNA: TGTGCCAGCAGCCAAGACCTGTCAGGGGAAAACCTGAACACAGATACGCAGTATTTT
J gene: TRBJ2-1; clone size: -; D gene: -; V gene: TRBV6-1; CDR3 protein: CASSLDGFYNEQFF; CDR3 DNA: TGTGCCAGCAGTCTGGACGGGTTTTACAATGAGCAGTTCTTC
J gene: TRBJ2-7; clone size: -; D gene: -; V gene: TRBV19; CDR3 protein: CASSIGTAYEQYF; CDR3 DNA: TGTGCCAGTAGTATAGGAACAGCCTACGAGCAGTACTTC
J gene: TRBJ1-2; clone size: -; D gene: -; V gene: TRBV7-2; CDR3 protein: CASSLFVSGYGYTF; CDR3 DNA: TGTGCCAGCAGCTTATTTGTGAGCGGGTATGGCTACACCTTC
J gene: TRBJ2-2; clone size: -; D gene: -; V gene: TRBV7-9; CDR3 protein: CASSLRLANTGELFF; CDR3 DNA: TGTGCCAGCAGCTTACGGCTAGCGAACACCGGGGAGCTGTTTTTT
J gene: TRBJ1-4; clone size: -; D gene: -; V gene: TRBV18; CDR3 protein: CASSPIRGEKLFF; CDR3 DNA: TGTGCCAGCTCACCTATCCGGGGTGAAAAACTGTTTTTT
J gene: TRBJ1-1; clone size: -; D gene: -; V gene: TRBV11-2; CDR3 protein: CASSFALTEAFF; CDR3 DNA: TGTGCCAGCAGCTTCGCCCTCACTGAAGCTTTCTTT
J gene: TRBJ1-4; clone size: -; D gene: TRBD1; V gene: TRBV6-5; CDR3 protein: CASRPPGQLNEKLFF; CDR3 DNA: TGTGCCAGCAGACCTCCGGGACAGCTAAATGAAAAACTGTTTTTT
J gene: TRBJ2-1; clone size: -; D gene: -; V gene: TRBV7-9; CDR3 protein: CATGLRRGKVVYNEQFF; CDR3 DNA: TGTGCCACCGGCCTTAGACGGGGCAAGGTAGTATACAATGAGCAGTTCTTC
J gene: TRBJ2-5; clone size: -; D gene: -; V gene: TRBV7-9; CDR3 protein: CASSFQETQYF; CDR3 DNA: TGTGCCAGCAGCTTCCAAGAGACCCAGTACTTC
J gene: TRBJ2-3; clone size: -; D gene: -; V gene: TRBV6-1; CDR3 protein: CASSNGLHTDTQYF; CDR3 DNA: TGTGCCAGCAGTAACGGACTACACACAGATACGCAGTATTTT
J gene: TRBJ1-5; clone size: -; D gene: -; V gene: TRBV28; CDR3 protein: CASSPVGLGNQPQHF; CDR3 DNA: TGTGCCAGCAGTCCGGTCGGGTTAGGAAATCAGCCCCAGCATTTT
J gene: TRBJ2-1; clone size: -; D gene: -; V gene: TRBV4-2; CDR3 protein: CASSQGGFDPRNEQFF; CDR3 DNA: TGTGCCAGCAGCCAGGGAGGATTCGACCCGAGAAATGAGCAGTTCTTC
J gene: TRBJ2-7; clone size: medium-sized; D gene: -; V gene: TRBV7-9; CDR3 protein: CASSRDNSPGHEQYF; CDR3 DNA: TGTGCCAGCAGCCGAGACAACTCCCCGGGCCACGAGCAGTACTTC
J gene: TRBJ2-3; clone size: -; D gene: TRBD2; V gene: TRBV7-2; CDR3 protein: CASSLARTSGGDTQYF; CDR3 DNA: TGTGCCAGCAGCTTAGCGCGGACTAGCGGGGGGGATACGCAGTATTTT
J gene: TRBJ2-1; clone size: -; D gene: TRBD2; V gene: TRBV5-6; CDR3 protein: CASSFSSGGYSYNEQFF; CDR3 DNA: TGTGCCAGCAGCTTCTCTAGCGGGGGTTATTCCTACAATGAGCAGTTCTTC
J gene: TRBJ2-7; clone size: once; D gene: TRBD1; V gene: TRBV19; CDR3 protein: CASSIDSGTARNEQYF; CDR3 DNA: TGTGCCAGTAGTATAGATTCCGGGACAGCAAGAAACGAGCAGTACTTC
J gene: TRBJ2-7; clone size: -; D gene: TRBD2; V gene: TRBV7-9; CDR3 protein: CASSQLRGDSYEQYF; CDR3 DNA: TGTGCCAGCAGCCAACTGCGGGGGGACTCCTACGAGCAGTACTTC
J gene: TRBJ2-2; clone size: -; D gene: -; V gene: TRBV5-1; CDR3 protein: CASEPGSANTGELFF; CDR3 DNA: TGCGCCAGCGAACCGGGCTCCGCGAACACCGGGGAGCTGTTTTTT
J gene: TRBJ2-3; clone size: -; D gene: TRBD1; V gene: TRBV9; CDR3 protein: CASSVDAGGGTDTQYF; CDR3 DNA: TGTGCCAGCAGCGTAGATGCAGGGGGAGGCACAGATACGCAGTATTTT
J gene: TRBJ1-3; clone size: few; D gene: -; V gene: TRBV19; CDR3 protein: CASTSTWTAGNTIYF; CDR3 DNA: TGTGCCAGTACCTCCACCTGGACGGCCGGAAACACCATATATTTT
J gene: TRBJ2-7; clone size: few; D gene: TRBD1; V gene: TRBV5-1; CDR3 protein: CASSYTPGQGNSYEQYF; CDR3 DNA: TGCGCCAGCAGCTACACGCCGGGACAGGGAAATTCCTACGAGCAGTACTTC
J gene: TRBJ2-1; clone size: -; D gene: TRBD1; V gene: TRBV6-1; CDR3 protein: CASDDRVGSYNEQFF; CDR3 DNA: TGTGCCAGTGACGACAGGGTCGGCTCCTACAATGAGCAGTTCTTC
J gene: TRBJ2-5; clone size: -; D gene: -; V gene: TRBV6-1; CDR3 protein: CASSVGSQETQYF; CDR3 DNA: TGTGCCAGCAGCGTGGGGTCCCAAGAGACCCAGTACTTC
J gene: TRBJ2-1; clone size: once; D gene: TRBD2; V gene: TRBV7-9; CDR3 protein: CASTHLAGADEQFF; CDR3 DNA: TGTGCCAGCACCCATCTAGCGGGGGCGGATGAGCAGTTCTTC
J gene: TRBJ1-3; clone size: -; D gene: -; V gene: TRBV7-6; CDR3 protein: CASSPVLSTNPGNTIYF; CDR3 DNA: TGTGCCAGCAGCCCCGTACTAAGCACGAACCCTGGAAACACCATATATTTT
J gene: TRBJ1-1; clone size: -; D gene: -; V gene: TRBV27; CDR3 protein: CASSLRLGGGNTEAFF; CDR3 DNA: TGTGCCAGCAGTTTAAGGTTAGGGGGGGGTAACACTGAAGCTTTCTTT
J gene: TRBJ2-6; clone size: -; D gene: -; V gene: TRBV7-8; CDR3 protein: CASSFTGSGANVLTF; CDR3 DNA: TGTGCCAGCAGCTTCACAGGGTCTGGGGCCAACGTCCTGACTTTC
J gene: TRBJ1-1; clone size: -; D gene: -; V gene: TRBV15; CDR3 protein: CATRAGTNTEAFF; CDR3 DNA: TGTGCCACCAGGGCAGGGACGAACACTGAAGCTTTCTTT
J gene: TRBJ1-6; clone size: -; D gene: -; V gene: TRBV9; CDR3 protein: CASSVGTQRTSPLHF; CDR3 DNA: TGTGCCAGCAGCGTTGGGACTCAAAGAACGTCACCCCTCCACTTT
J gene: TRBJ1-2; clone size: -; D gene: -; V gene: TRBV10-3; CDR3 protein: CAISDRQAHYGYTF; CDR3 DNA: TGTGCCATCAGTGACCGACAGGCACACTATGGCTACACCTTC
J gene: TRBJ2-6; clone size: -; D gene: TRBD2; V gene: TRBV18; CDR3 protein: CASSLALLAGDPSGANVLTF; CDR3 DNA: TGTGCCAGCTCACTGGCCTTACTAGCGGGGGACCCCTCTGGGGCCAACGTCCTGACTTTC
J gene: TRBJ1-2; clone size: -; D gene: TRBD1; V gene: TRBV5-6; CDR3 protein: CASSLVAGGGGYTF; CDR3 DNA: TGTGCCAGCAGCTTGGTGGCAGGGGGAGGTGGCTACACCTTC
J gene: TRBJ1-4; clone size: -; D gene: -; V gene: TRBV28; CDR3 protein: CASSLWGGRDEKLFF; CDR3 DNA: TGTGCCAGCAGTTTATGGGGAGGGAGGGATGAAAAACTGTTTTTT
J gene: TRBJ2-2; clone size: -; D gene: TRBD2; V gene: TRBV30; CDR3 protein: CAWSVGLAGGPGELFF; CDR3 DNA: TGTGCCTGGAGTGTTGGACTAGCGGGGGGGCCCGGGGAGCTGTTTTTT
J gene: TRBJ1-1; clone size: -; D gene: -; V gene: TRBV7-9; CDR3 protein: CASSLMGINTEAFF; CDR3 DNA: TGTGCCAGCAGCTTAATGGGGATTAACACTGAAGCTTTCTTT
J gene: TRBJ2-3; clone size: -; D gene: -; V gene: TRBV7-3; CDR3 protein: CASSLTGGTDTQYF; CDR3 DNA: TGTGCCAGCAGCTTGACGGGGGGCACAGATACGCAGTATTTT
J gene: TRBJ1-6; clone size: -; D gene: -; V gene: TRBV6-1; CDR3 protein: CASSEVGGLVPLHF; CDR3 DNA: TGTGCCAGCAGTGAAGTTGGGGGGTTGGTCCCCCTCCACTTT
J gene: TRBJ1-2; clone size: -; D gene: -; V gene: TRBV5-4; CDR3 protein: CASSLAVGDYGYTF; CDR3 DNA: TGTGCCAGCAGCTTGGCCGTTGGGGACTATGGCTACACCTTC
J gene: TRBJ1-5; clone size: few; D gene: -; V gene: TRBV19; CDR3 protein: CASSYPPPAGVQPQHF; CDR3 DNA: TGTGCCAGTAGTTATCCCCCGCCCGCGGGGGTTCAGCCCCAGCATTTT
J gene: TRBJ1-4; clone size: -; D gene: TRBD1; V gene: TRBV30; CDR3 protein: CAWNTGAPNEKLFF; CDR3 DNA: TGTGCCTGGAACACAGGGGCCCCTAATGAAAAACTGTTTTTT
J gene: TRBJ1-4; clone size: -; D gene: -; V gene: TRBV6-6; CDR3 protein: CASSYSSTDTNEKLFF; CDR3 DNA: TGTGCCAGCAGTTACTCCTCGACAGACACTAATGAAAAACTGTTTTTT
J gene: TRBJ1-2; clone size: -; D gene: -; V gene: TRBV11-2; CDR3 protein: CASSPVTGNYGYTF; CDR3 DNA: TGTGCCAGCAGCCCCGTTACGGGTAACTATGGCTACACCTTC
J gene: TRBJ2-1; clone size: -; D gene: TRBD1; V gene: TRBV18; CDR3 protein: CASSVTGVGSYNEQFF; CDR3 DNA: TGTGCCAGCTCAGTTACAGGGGTCGGGTCCTACAATGAGCAGTTCTTC
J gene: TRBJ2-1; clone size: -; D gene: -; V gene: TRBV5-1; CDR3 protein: CASSQNRWSSYNEQFF; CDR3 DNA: TGCGCCAGCAGCCAAAATCGGTGGAGCTCCTACAATGAGCAGTTCTTC
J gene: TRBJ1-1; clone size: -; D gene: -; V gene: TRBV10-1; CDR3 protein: CASSGSTSLNTEAFF; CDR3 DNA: TGCGCCAGCAGTGGTTCTACCAGCCTGAACACTGAAGCTTTCTTT
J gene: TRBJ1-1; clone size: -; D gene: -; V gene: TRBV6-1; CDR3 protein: CASSPRGMNTEAFF; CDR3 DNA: TGTGCCAGCAGTCCCCGTGGGATGAACACTGAAGCTTTCTTT
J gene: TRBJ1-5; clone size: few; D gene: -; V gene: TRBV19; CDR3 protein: CASSKAYSNQPQHF; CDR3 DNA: TGTGCCAGTAGCAAGGCTTATAGCAATCAGCCCCAGCATTTT
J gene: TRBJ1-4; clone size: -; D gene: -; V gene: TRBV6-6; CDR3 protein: CATTGSNEKLFF; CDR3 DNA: TGTGCCACCACGGGGTCTAATGAAAAACTGTTTTTT
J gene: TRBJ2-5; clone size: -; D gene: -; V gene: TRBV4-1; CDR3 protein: CASSQYPDWGRETQYF; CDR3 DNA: TGCGCCAGCAGCCAATACCCGGACTGGGGGAGGGAGACCCAGTACTTC